What follows are 13 T cell receptor beta chains derived from one specimen sequenced in a study of vaccination and CD4 T cells after COVID-19. Indicated treatment: approximately nine-day PBMC culture with coronavirus spike peptide pools or control peptides (ViraFEST assay). Sequencing of cultured CD4+ T cell DNA used the Oncomine TCR Beta short-read assay. TCRdb itself ran the PCR reads through MiXCR, one entry per CDR3 protein. This table holds 20,000 to 25,000 distinct CDR3 sequences, 55% to 65% found once. No antigen has been assigned to these receptors. Specimen: CD4+ T cells from blood, cultured in vitro, collected before SARS-CoV-2 vaccination. The receptor source for this set is a human donor who received a COVID-19 vaccine.

V gene TRBV18 combines with J gene TRBJ2-2, with TRBD1 identical over 9 bases. Trimming removed 3 bases from V and 6 bases from J; junction bases left unmatched: 5. Per germline, CDR1 KGHSH and CDR2 LQKENI. There are 15 residues in the CDR3. The chain's CDR3 is CASSPRTGEAGELFF. Here the CDR3 DNA reads TGTGCCAGCTCACCGCGGACAGGGGAGGCCGGGGAGCTGTTTTTT.

The chain combines TRBV7-9 with TRBJ1-2, with D unclear. V dropped 5 bases and J dropped 7 bases, with 20 bases sitting between them. This CDR3 is 15 amino acids long. Germline V gene data show CDR1 as SEHNR and CDR2 as FQNEAQ (reference sequence). The CDR3 DNA is TGTGCCAGCAGCCCGACTGCGGCCCGCCTGGGTGGCTACACCTTC. Translated, it gives CASSPTAARLGGYTF.

In its sample, this clonotype was seen a few times. This CDR3 is CASSYRGDGYTF. In nucleotides, the CDR3 is TGTGCCAGCAGTTACAGGGGGGATGGCTACACCTTC. The chain is built from TRBV6-5 and TRBJ1-2; possibly TRBD1 for D (6 bases). The germline V gene has CDR1 MNHEY and CDR2 SVGAGI. The CDR3 loop spans 12 amino acids. Deletions cut 2 bases from V and 6 bases from J, with 7 bases between.

In this sample, this clonotype turned up once. This sequence joins TRBV5-4 and TRBJ2-5; D unclear. Per the germline V gene, CDR1 is SGHNT and CDR2 is YYREEE (reference sequence). This CDR3 is 14 amino acids long. V lost 0 bases to trimming and J lost 2 bases, with 8 bases between them. The CDR3: CASSLEALQETQYF. CDR3 nucleotides: TGTGCCAGCAGCTTGGAAGCCCTACAAGAGACCCAGTACTTC.

The V gene is TRBV7-9, the J gene TRBJ1-3; unclear D gene. V was pared by 1 base and J by 0 bases, with 10 bases between. CDR3 length: 16 residues. Germline V gene lookup returns CDR1 SEHNR and CDR2 FQNEAQ (reference sequence). This CDR3 reads CASSLGNRDSGNTIYF. The CDR3 DNA reads as TGTGCCAGCAGCTTAGGCAACCGGGACTCTGGAAACACCATATATTTT. Filled out from reference TRBV7-9 and TRBJ1-3, the complete variable domain reads DTGVSQNPRHKITKRGQNVTFRCDPISEHNRLYWYRQTLGQGPEFLTYFQNEAQLEKSRLLSDRFSAERPKGSFSTLEIQRTEQGDSAMYLCASSLGNRDSGNTIYFGEGSWLTVV.

This chain joins TRBV6-1 and TRBJ1-2; TRBD1 might be the D (6 bases). Looked up from germline, CDR1 is MNHNS and CDR2 is SASEGT. There are 16 residues in the CDR3. V lost 8 bases to trimming and J lost 4 bases, with 23 bases between them. The CDR3 DNA reads as TGTGCCAGCCCCAAGAAGGGGGGGGGCGGTAGCTATGGCTACACCTTC. Its translation: CASPKKGGGGSYGYTF.

This clonotype showed up just a few times. The rearrangement uses TRBV11-2 and TRBJ1-2; D is possibly TRBD1 (6 bases). V was shortened by 5 bases and J by 2 bases, with 9 bases between the two germline ends. In germline, CDR1 is SGHAT, CDR2 FQNNGV. The CDR3 spans 13 residues. The CDR3 bases are TGTGCCAGCAGCACAGGGTTCAACTATGGCTACACCTTC. Its protein is CASSTGFNYGYTF. Together with reference TRBV11-2 and TRBJ1-2, the CDR3 gives the full variable domain: EAGVAQSPRYKIIEKRQSVAFWCNPISGHATLYWYQQILGQGPKLLIQFQNNGVVDDSQLPKDRFSAERLKGVDSTLKIQPAKLEDSAVYLCASSTGFNYGYTFGSGTRLTVV.

This rearrangement joins TRBV7-2 to TRBJ1-3; D is ambiguous. This CDR3 spans 15 amino acids. Germline CDR1 SGHTA, CDR2 FQGNSA. The V end was cut by 5 bases, the J end by 2 bases, with 13 bases between. The CDR3 region has the DNA TGTGCCAGCAGCCCAACATCTGAGACTGGAAACACCATATATTTT. Translating gives CASSPTSETGNTIYF.

V usage is TRBV2 and J usage is TRBJ1-5, with 7 bases lining up with TRBD1. CDR3 length equals 14 residues. Per the germline V gene, CDR1 is SNHLY and CDR2 is FYNNEI. Losses at the gene ends were 4 bases for V and 4 bases for J; bases not matched to a gene: 4. CDR3 sequence: CASSVSGGNQPQHF. The CDR3 coding sequence is TGTGCCAGCAGTGTTTCAGGGGGGAATCAGCCCCAGCATTTT.

The rearrangement links TRBV30 to TRBJ1-5; 9 bases align to TRBD1. Germline loops: CDR1 GTSNPN, CDR2 SVGIG (reference sequence). The length of the CDR3 is 14 residues. With 7 bases clipped from V and 4 bases from J, the junction kept 8 bases outside the gene matches. CDR3 in DNA: TGTGCCTTACAGGGGGCGAATGGTAATCAGCCCCAGCATTTT. It yields the protein CALQGANGNQPQHF.

Here the CDR3 reads CASSSGSTYEQYF. The CDR3 coding sequence is TGTGCCAGCAGTTCCGGGTCCACCTACGAGCAGTACTTC. V is TRBV6-5 and J is TRBJ2-7; no reliable D call. Per the germline V gene, CDR1 is MNHEY and CDR2 is SVGAGI. Trimming left V 4 bases short and J 2 bases short, with 9 bases between. The CDR3 spans 13 residues.

J is TRBJ1-2 and V is TRBV7-9; 7 positions agree with TRBD1. The CDR3 consists of 17 residues. V lost 5 bases and J lost 4; bases outside the gene matches: 16. Germline V gives CDR1 SEHNR, CDR2 FQNEAQ (reference sequence). For the CDR3, the DNA is TGTGCCAGCAGCCAGACATACCTACGGGACAGCGTCTATGGCTACACCTTC. Translation: CASSQTYLRDSVYGYTF.

The V call is TRBV20-1, the J call TRBJ2-1, with 9 bases fitting TRBD1. Germline V gives CDR1 DFQATT, CDR2 SNEGSKA (reference sequence). The CDR3 is 13 amino acids. V was clipped by 5 bases and J by 8 bases; unmatched bases: 7. In DNA form, the CDR3 reads TGCAGTGCTGCGACAGGGGGTTTCGATGAGCAGTTCTTC. Translation gives CSAATGGFDEQFF.